This TCR beta chain derives from a study of blood T cell repertoires in COVID-19. Across the whole study: Acute and convalescent COVID-19 specimens originated in the United States, Italy and Spain. T cells, B-cell-depleted T cells, or PBMCs provided the cDNA or gDNA that served as material.

Sequenced by immunoSEQ multiplex PCR; TCRdb stores in-frame clones only, minus some. This repertoire shows 150,000 or so clones, under 90% found once; its top ten account for less than 50%. This receptor was obtained from a human donor in a cohort sampled during active COVID-19. The sample comprised peripheral blood.

Here the CDR3 reads CASSLGVQETQYF. The DNA of the CDR3 is TGTGCCAGCAGCTTAGGAGTACAAGAGACCCAGTACTTC. The chain uses TRBV7-2 and TRBJ2-5, with D unclear. V lost 1 base and J lost 2, with 5 bases in between. This CDR3 region has 13 residues. Germline V gene sequence: CDR1 SGHTA, CDR2 FQGNSA.